Below, one T cell receptor (beta chain) is given with its context. The antigen is unknown. Anyone with autoimmune disease history or systemic immunosuppression was excluded. The CDR3 is 16 residues long. Data came from immunoSEQ multiplex PCR; TCRdb stores just in-frame clones and leaves some out. Of about 62,000 clones in the sample, around 81% were seen once. These data belong to a study of OX40 agonist ivuxolimab in advanced cancers. Study in general: Three patients showed partial responses: one hepatocellular carcinoma and two cutaneous melanoma cases. Study-wide results and caveats: Part of the nonresponder group also had normalized T-cell clonal expansion that was low.

The chain employs TRBV1 and TRBJ2-7; TRBD2, the D gene given by the table, was not confirmed from the DNA. TRBV1 represents a pseudogene. Sample: CD4+ or CD8+ T cells sorted from blood, taken in a trial of the OX40 agonist ivuxolimab. This receptor was identified in an adult with an advanced solid tumor such as melanoma, head and neck, liver or kidney cancer. CDR3 nucleotides: TGCACCAGCAGCCCTCAATTAGCTGGTAGTTCCTACGAGCAGTACTTC. Its translation is CTSSPQLAGSSYEQYF.